This T cell receptor beta chain was identified during a study of blood T cell repertoires in COVID-19. Background on the study: The samples span acute and convalescent COVID-19 from the United States, Italy and Spain. T cells, B-cell-depleted T cells, or PBMCs provided the cDNA or gDNA that served as material.

Per the germline V gene, CDR1 is SGHAT and CDR2 is FQNNGV. The CDR3 runs 16 residues. The ends lost 5 bases at V and 0 bases at J; junction bases unmatched: 2. How the authors handled the data: By means of reference gene primer amplification, nucleated cell counts were estimated. Produced via immunoSEQ multiplex PCR; TCRdb's table is partial and in-frame only. D and trimming were read from the DNA, whereas the V and J calls and clone size are those reported in that table. In the table there are over 250,000 clones, around 90% of which are singletons. The chain combines TRBV11-2 with TRBJ2-1; 12 bases line up with TRBD2. The source is a young woman with acute or convalescent COVID-19. Material: peripheral blood. The CDR3 nucleotides are TGTGCCAGCAGCCCTAGCGGGAGGGCCTCCTACAATGAGCAGTTCTTC. Protein product: CASSPSGRASYNEQFF.